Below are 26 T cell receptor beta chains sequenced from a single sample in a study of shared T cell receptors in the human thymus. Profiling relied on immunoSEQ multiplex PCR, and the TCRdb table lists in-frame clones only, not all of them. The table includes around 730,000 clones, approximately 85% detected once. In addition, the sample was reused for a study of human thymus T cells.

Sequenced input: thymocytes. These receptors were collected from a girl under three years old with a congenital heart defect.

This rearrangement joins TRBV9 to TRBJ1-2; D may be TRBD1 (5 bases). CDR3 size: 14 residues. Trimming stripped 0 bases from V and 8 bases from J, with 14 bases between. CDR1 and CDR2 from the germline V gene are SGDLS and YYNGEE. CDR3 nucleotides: TGTGCCAGCAGCGTAGAAGGGACTCCCCGGGGCTACACCTTC. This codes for CASSVEGTPRGYTF.

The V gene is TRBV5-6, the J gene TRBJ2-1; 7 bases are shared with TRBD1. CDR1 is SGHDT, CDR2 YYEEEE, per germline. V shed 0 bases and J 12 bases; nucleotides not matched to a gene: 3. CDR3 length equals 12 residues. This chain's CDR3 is CASSLDRGLQFF. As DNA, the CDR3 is TGTGCCAGCAGCTTGGACAGGGGCTTGCAGTTCTTC.

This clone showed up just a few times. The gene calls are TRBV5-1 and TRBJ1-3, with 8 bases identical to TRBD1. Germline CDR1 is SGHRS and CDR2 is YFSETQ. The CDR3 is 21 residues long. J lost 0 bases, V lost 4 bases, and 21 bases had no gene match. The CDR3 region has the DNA TGCGCCAGCAGCCCGGAGACGGACAGGGTCTCCCACCTTAACTCTGGAAACACCATATATTTT. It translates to CASSPETDRVSHLNSGNTIYF.

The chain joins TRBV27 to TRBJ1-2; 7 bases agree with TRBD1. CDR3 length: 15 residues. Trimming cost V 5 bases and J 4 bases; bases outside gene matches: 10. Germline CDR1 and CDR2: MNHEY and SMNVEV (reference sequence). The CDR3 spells CASSPRQGIIYGYTF. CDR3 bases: TGTGCCAGCAGTCCGAGACAGGGTATTATCTATGGCTACACCTTC.

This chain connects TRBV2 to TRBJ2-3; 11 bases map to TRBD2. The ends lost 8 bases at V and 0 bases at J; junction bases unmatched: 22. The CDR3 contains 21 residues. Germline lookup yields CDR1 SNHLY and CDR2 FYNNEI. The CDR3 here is CASGTAGAGSSGGTSTDTQYF. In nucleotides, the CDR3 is TGTGCCAGCGGAACTGCAGGTGCTGGGTCTAGCGGGGGGACTAGCACAGATACGCAGTATTTT.

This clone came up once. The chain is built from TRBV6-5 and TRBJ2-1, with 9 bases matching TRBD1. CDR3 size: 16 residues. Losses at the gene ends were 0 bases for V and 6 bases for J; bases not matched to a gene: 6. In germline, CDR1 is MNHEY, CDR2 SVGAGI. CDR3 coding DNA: TGTGCCAGCAGTTACTCTGGAGGGACAGGGCCCAATGAGCAGTTCTTC. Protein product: CASSYSGGTGPNEQFF.

CDR3 protein: CASSFSGEDREEANQPQHF. CDR3 in DNA: TGTGCCAGCAGCTTCTCGGGCGAGGACAGGGAAGAAGCCAATCAGCCCCAGCATTTT. The V gene is TRBV7-9, the J gene TRBJ1-5; TRBD1 aligns across 8 bases. The CDR3 is 19 amino acids. CDR1 and CDR2 from the germline V gene are SEHNR and FQNEAQ (reference sequence). Trimming at V came to 3 bases and at J to 3 bases, leaving 16 bases not matched to a gene.

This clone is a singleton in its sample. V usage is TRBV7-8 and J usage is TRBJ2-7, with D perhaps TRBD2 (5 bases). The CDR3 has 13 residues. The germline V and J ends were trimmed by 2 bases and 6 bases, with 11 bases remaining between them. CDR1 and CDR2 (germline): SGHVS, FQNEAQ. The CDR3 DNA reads TGTGCCAGCAGCTTATCCGGGATGGGCGAGCAGTACTTC. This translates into CASSLSGMGEQYF.

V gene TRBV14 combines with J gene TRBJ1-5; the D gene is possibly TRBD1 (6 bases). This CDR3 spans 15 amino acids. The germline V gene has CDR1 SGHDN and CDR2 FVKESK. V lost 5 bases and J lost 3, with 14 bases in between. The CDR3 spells CASSNSQGINQPQHF. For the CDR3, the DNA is TGTGCCAGCAGCAACAGTCAGGGGATCAATCAGCCCCAGCATTTT.

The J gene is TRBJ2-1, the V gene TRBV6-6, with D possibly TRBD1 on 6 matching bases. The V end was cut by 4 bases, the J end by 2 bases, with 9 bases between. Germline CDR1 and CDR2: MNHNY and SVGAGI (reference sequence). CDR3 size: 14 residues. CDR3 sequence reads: CASSWTDTYNEQFF. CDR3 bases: TGTGCCAGCAGTTGGACAGATACCTACAATGAGCAGTTCTTC.

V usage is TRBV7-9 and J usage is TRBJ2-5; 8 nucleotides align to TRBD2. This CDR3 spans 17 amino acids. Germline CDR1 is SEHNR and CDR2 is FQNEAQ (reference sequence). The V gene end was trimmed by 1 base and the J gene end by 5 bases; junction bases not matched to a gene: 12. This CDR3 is CASSLGPSGGREETQYF. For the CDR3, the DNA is TGTGCCAGCAGCTTAGGCCCCTCGGGGGGGAGGGAGGAGACCCAGTACTTC.

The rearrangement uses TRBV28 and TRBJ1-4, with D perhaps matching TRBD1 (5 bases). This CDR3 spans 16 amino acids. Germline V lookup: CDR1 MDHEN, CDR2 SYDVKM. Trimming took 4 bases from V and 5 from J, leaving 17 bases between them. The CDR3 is CASSSPCREGNEKLFF. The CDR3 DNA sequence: TGTGCCAGCAGTTCACCGTGCAGGGAGGGGAATGAAAAACTGTTTTTT. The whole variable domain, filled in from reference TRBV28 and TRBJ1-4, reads DVKVTQSSRYLVKRTGEKVFLECVQDMDHENMFWYRQDPGLGLRLIYFSYDVKMKEKGDIPEGYSVSREKKERFSLILESASTNQTSMYLCASSSPCREGNEKLFFGSGTQLSVL.

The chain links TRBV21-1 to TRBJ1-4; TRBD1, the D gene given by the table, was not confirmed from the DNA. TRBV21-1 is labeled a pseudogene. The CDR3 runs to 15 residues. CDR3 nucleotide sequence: TGTGCCAGCACCTTGTCAAAGGGGCAGGTGGAAAAACTGTTTTTT. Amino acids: CASTLSKGQVEKLFF.

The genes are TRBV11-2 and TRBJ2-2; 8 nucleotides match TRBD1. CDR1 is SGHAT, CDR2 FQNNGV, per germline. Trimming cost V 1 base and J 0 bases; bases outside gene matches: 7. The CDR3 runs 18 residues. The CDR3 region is CASSLGTGGSANTGELFF. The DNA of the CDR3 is TGTGCCAGCAGCTTAGGTACAGGGGGTTCAGCGAACACCGGGGAGCTGTTTTTT.

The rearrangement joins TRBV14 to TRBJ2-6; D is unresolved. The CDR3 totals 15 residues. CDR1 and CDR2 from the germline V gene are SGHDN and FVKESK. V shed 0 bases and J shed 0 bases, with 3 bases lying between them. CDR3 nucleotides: TGTGCCAGCAGCCAAGACCGCTCTGGGGCCAACGTCCTGACTTTC. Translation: CASSQDRSGANVLTF.

The chain's CDR3 is CASRPKGQVNYGYTF. The CDR3 DNA is TGTGCCAGCAGACCCAAAGGACAGGTCAACTATGGCTACACCTTC. V is TRBV5-5 and J is TRBJ1-2; 7 bases fit TRBD1. With 5 bases clipped from V and 2 bases from J, the junction kept 9 bases outside the gene matches. CDR1 and CDR2 (germline): SGHKS, YYEKEE (reference sequence). This CDR3 is built from 15 residues.

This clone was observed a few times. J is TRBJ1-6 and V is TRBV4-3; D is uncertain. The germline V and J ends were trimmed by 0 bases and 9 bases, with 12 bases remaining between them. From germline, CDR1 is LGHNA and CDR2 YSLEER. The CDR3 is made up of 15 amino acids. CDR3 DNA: TGCGCCAGCAGCCAAGATCCGGGTAGTAGTTCACCCCTCCACTTT. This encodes CASSQDPGSSSPLHF.

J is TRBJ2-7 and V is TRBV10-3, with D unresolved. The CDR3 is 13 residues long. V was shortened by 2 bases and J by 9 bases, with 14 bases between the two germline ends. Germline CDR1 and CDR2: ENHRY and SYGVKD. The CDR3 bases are TGTGCCATCAGTGAGACACGCCAACCTTGGCAGTACTTC. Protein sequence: CAISETRQPWQYF.

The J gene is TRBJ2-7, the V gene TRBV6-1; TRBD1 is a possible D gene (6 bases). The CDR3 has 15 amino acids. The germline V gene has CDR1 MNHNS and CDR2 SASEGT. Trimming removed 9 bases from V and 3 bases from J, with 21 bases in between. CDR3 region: CASPRGQNPIYEQYF. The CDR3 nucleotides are TGTGCCAGTCCCCGTGGACAGAACCCTATCTACGAGCAGTACTTC.

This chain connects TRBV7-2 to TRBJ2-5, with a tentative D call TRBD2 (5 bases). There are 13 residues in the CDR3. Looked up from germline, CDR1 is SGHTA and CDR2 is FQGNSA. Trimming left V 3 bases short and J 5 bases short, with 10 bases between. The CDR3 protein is CASSFAGKETQYF. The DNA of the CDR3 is TGTGCCAGCAGCTTTGCCGGGAAGGAGACCCAGTACTTC.

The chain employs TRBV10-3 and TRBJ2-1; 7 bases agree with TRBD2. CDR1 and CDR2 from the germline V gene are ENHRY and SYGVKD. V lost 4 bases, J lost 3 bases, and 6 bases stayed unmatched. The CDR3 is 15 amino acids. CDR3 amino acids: CAISVGQRGYNEQFF. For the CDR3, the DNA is TGTGCCATCAGTGTCGGCCAGCGGGGCTACAATGAGCAGTTCTTC.

CDR3 coding DNA: TGCGCCAGCAGCCAACCGGGACATCTTTTCTACGAGCAGTACTTC. It encodes CASSQPGHLFYEQYF. This chain connects TRBV4-1 to TRBJ2-7, with D possibly TRBD1 on 6 matching bases. Trimming pared 2 bases from V and 3 bases from J, leaving 14 bases between. In germline, CDR1 is MGHRA, CDR2 YSYEKL. This CDR3 has 15 residues.

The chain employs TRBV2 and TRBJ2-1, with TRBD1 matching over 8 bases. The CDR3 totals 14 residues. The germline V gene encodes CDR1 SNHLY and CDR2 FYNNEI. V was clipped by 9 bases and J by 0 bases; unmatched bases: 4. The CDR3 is CASGTGSSYNEQFF. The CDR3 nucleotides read TGTGCCAGTGGGACAGGCAGCTCCTACAATGAGCAGTTCTTC.

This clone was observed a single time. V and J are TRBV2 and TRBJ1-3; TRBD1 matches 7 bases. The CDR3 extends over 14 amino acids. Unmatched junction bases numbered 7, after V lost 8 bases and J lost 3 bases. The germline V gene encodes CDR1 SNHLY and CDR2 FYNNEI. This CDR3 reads CASPGTDNGNTIYF. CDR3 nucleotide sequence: TGTGCCAGCCCCGGGACAGACAATGGAAACACCATATATTTT.

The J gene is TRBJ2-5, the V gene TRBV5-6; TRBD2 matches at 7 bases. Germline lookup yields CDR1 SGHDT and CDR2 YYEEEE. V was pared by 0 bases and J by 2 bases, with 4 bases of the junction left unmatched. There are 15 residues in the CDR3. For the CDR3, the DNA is TGTGCCAGCAGCTTGGTTCCGCGGGGGCAAGAGACCCAGTACTTC. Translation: CASSLVPRGQETQYF.

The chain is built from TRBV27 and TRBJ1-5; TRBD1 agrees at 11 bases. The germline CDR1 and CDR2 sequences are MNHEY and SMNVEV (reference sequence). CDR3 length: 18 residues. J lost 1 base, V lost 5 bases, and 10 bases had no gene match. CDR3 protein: CASSLSGTGGVSNQPQHF. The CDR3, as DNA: TGTGCCAGCAGTCTCTCCGGGACAGGGGGAGTAAGCAATCAGCCCCAGCATTTT.